Listed here are 11 T cell receptor beta chains from one sample, sequenced in a study of T cell repertoires in cytomegalovirus infection. TCRdb used MiXCR to reprocess the reads, holding one entry per CDR3 protein. Here the sample spans hundreds of thousands of distinct CDR3 sequences, about 44% being singletons. Antigens of these TCRs are unknown. Sequenced here: cultured PBMCs, sampled from culture after CMV antigen stimulation. The receptor set was obtained from a human donor in good health (CMV status not recorded). Some clones in this sample may be carry-over from other donors' samples.

The rearrangement links TRBV20-1 to TRBJ2-4; possible D gene TRBD2, 5 bases. Per germline, CDR1 DFQATT and CDR2 SNEGSKA (reference sequence). The CDR3 spans 13 residues. Trimming removed 4 bases at V and 0 bases at J, with 7 bases between. The CDR3 region has the DNA TGCAGTGCTATGGACTTAGCCAAAAACATTCAGTACTTC. Translating it yields CSAMDLAKNIQYF.

The V and J genes are TRBV7-2 and TRBJ2-1, with 9 bases fitting TRBD1. The CDR3 is 13 amino acids. Germline CDR1 SGHTA, CDR2 FQGNSA. After removal of 5 bases from V and 12 bases from J, the junction contained 8 bases not matched to a gene. CDR3 nucleotide sequence: TGTGCCAGCAGCCAAGGCCGACAGGGGGTGCAGTTCTTC. This translates into CASSQGRQGVQFF.

The sample holds a few counts of this clonotype. The V gene is TRBV7-9, the J gene TRBJ1-5, with TRBD1 matching 8 bases. J lost 3 bases, V lost 5 bases, and 6 bases had no gene match. Germline CDR1 reads SEHNR; CDR2 reads FQNEAQ (reference sequence). This CDR3 comprises 15 residues. CDR3 loop: CASSDRQGYNQPQHF. CDR3 DNA sequence: TGTGCCAGCAGCGATAGACAGGGGTACAATCAGCCCCAGCATTTT. Looking up the rest from reference TRBV7-9 and TRBJ1-5 gives the full variable domain: DTGVSQNPRHKITKRGQNVTFRCDPISEHNRLYWYRQTLGQGPEFLTYFQNEAQLEKSRLLSDRFSAERPKGSFSTLEIQRTEQGDSAMYLCASSDRQGYNQPQHFGDGTRLSIL.

This chain uses TRBV10-3 with TRBJ1-4; the D gene is possibly TRBD1 (5 bases). Trimming took 4 bases from V and 2 from J, leaving 17 bases between them. CDR3 size: 17 residues. Germline CDR1 is ENHRY and CDR2 is SYGVKD. The CDR3 spells CAISGDSLAVTNEKLFF. CDR3 DNA sequence: TGTGCCATCAGTGGAGACAGTCTAGCCGTTACTAATGAAAAACTGTTTTTT.

The chain is built from TRBV20-1 and TRBJ2-3; TRBD1 matches at 9 bases. CDR3 length: 16 amino acids. The germline V gene encodes CDR1 DFQATT and CDR2 SNEGSKA (reference sequence). V lost 3 bases, J lost 4 bases, and 11 bases stayed unmatched. CDR3 DNA: TGCAGTGCTAGTTCTTCCGGGACAGGGAGGCCAGATACGCAGTATTTT. Protein sequence: CSASSSGTGRPDTQYF.

This clonotype showed up just once. The chain is built from TRBV2 and TRBJ2-5; D remains ambiguous. Germline assignment: CDR1 SNHLY and CDR2 FYNNEI. The CDR3 runs to 14 residues. V was trimmed by 4 bases and J by 1 base, leaving 10 bases between them. CDR3 amino acids: CASSVTRTQETQYF. In nucleotides, the CDR3 is TGTGCCAGCAGTGTCACCAGGACCCAAGAGACCCAGTACTTC.

V and J are TRBV7-2 and TRBJ2-5; D is unresolved. Per the germline V gene, CDR1 is SGHTA and CDR2 is FQGNSA. The CDR3 covers 12 residues. The germline V and J ends were trimmed by 4 bases and 6 bases, with 9 bases remaining between them. The CDR3 loop reads CASSSPIKTQYF. As DNA, the CDR3 is TGTGCCAGCAGCTCCCCGATAAAGACCCAGTACTTC.

This rearrangement joins TRBV12-3 or TRBV12-4 to TRBJ1-1; no firm D call. This CDR3 is 15 amino acids long. The V and J ends lost 0 bases and 6 bases respectively, with 14 bases between them. CDR3 nucleotide sequence: TGTGCCAGCAGTTTAGCGTTTGAGGGATTCCCTGAAGCTTTCTTT. Translation gives CASSLAFEGFPEAFF.

This clonotype has a handful of counts. J is TRBJ2-1 and V is TRBV20-1; 10 nucleotides match TRBD2. Trimming cost V 4 bases and J 0 bases; bases outside gene matches: 9. Germline CDR1 and CDR2: DFQATT and SNEGSKA (reference sequence). The CDR3 is 17 amino acids. CDR3 protein: CSAIRASGGSSYNEQFF. CDR3 nucleotide sequence: TGCAGTGCTATACGGGCTAGCGGGGGAAGCTCCTACAATGAGCAGTTCTTC.

The chain is built from TRBV7-6 and TRBJ2-3; D remains ambiguous. V was shortened by 8 bases and J by 2 bases, with 14 bases between the two germline ends. The CDR3 is made up of 14 amino acids. Per germline, CDR1 SGHVS and CDR2 FNYEAQ. The CDR3 region has the DNA TGTGCCAGCCGAGGACGGAACTTCACAGATACGCAGTATTTT. This sequence encodes CASRGRNFTDTQYF.

This clonotype was observed a handful of times. This chain connects TRBV7-2 to TRBJ2-3; a possible D gene is TRBD1 (5 bases). This CDR3 contains 14 residues. Trimming pared 5 bases from V and 5 bases from J, leaving 14 bases between. The germline CDR1 and CDR2 sequences are SGHTA and FQGNSA. The CDR3 region is CASSRLGARDTQYF. The CDR3 region has the DNA TGTGCCAGCAGCAGATTAGGGGCGAGAGATACGCAGTATTTT.